This is a list of T cell receptor beta chains from one sample in a study of shared clonotypes between healthy human individuals. Assay: immunoSEQ multiplex PCR; the TCRdb copy retains only in-frame clones and omits some. The sample has millions of clones; about 95% are singletons. Sequences were obtained from naive CD8+ T cells sorted from blood. These receptors came from a young man in good health. Both conserved end residues are trimmed from each CDR3. D genes are given only for firm matches. For some rows the clone size is stated as once, few or many, or as a class when expanded; others skip it.

d_gene | abundance | j_gene | v_gene | CDR3aa
TRBD2 | . | TRBJ2-3 | TRBV5-6 | ASSEELAGGFTDTQY
. | . | TRBJ2-7 | TRBV6-5 | ASSSQDTVYEQY
. | . | TRBJ1-2 | TRBV5-1 | ASSAREGNYGYT
. | . | TRBJ2-2 | TRBV13 | ASSPTGVSVGGGELF
TRBD1 | . | TRBJ1-1 | TRBV5-1 | ASSFAGTAVMNTEAF
TRBD1 | once | TRBJ2-7 | TRBV2 | ASSEGQGLYEQY
. | . | TRBJ2-7 | TRBV13 | ASSEGKGGGYEQY
. | . | TRBJ2-3 | TRBV6-1 | ASSEGVPSTDTQY
. | few | TRBJ2-3 | TRBV7-9 | ASSSNTGDAQY
TRBD1 | . | TRBJ2-4 | TRBV27 | ASSLIDRVDIQY
. | . | TRBJ1-2 | TRBV28 | ASSLRPTSGGYT
. | . | TRBJ2-4 | TRBV6-8 | ASDRRSKNIQY
. | . | TRBJ2-1 | TRBV29-1 | SVAGEYNEQF
TRBD2 | . | TRBJ2-5 | TRBV7-6 | ASSQDSAGGPLGETQY
TRBD1 | . | TRBJ2-3 | TRBV27 | ASTGTQVGGPDTQY
. | . | TRBJ1-2 | TRBV5-1 | ASSLQGANYGYT
. | . | TRBJ1-4 | TRBV9 | ASSAEGGVSEKLF
. | . | TRBJ2-7 | TRBV6-1 | ASSETGWYEQY
TRBD2 | . | TRBJ2-1 | TRBV11-2 | AAGGEEEETEQF
. | . | TRBJ1-1 | TRBV6-5 | ASSGGLKFTEAF
. | once | TRBJ2-7 | TRBV28 | ASSLGSSYEQY
. | . | TRBJ2-1 | TRBV27 | ASSPGLNLLSYNEQF
TRBD2 | . | TRBJ2-1 | TRBV6-1 | ASSEYAGLADDNEQF
. | . | TRBJ1-2 | TRBV6-5 | ASSYGSAYGYT
TRBD1 | once | TRBJ2-5 | TRBV5-1 | ASSFPGTGDQETQY
. | . | TRBJ2-1 | TRBV19 | ASSWTDYNEQF
. | . | TRBJ2-7 | TRBV29-1 | SVEGSVGVIEQY
. | . | TRBJ2-2 | TRBV6-5 | ASSYSTPTGELF
TRBD2 | . | TRBJ2-3 | TRBV4-3 | ASSQGALARDTQY
. | . | TRBJ2-7 | TRBV5-1 | ASSLGGPSTYEQY
. | . | TRBJ1-1 | TRBV28 | ASSRNWRTEAF
. | . | TRBJ2-1 | TRBV27 | ASSFRANEQF
. | . | TRBJ2-7 | TRBV27 | ASSPRDVLYEQY
TRBD2 | . | TRBJ2-5 | TRBV4-1 | ASSQDGAWGGETQY
TRBD2 | . | TRBJ2-1 | TRBV7-9 | ASSQLAGSYNEQF
. | . | TRBJ1-2 | TRBV27 | ASSTGLGGYT
. | . | TRBJ1-6 | TRBV7-2 | AIKQEGTNNSPLH
. | . | TRBJ2-7 | TRBV5-6 | ASSFSDNLAYEQY
TRBD1 | . | TRBJ1-5 | TRBV7-8 | ASSGPGTGTLRNQPQH
. | . | TRBJ2-5 | TRBV7-9 | ASSNALQETQY
TRBD2 | . | TRBJ2-1 | TRBV7-2 | ASSLWPAGENNEQF
TRBD1 | . | TRBJ1-1 | TRBV7-9 | ASSLATGPGTEAF
TRBD1 | once | TRBJ2-5 | TRBV28 | ASSLRQGEQETQY
. | . | TRBJ1-1 | TRBV27 | ASRYGINTEAF
TRBD2 | . | TRBJ2-3 | TRBV5-1 | ASSWTPSGTSTDTQY
. | . | TRBJ2-3 | TRBV7-7 | ASSFSGGTDTQY
TRBD1 | . | TRBJ1-3 | TRBV4-3 | ASSQNRGRGNTIY
. | once | TRBJ2-7 | TRBV7-8 | ASSLRGLLYEQY
. | . | TRBJ2-5 | TRBV2 | ASRTGTPGKETQY
. | . | TRBJ2-1 | TRBV10-2 | ASRDWTGDNEQF
. | . | TRBJ1-6 | TRBV7-6 | ASSWQGRGSPLH
TRBD2 | . | TRBJ2-3 | TRBV30 | AWSGIKREGSTDTQY
. | . | TRBJ1-3 | TRBV2 | ASTSDGPYAIY
. | . | TRBJ2-7 | TRBV30 | AWSDQEGYEQY
. | . | TRBJ1-5 | TRBV19 | ASSISPGDGQPQH
. | . | TRBJ2-7 | TRBV5-1 | ASSLEQGQPSAQGEQY
TRBD2 | . | TRBJ2-2 | TRBV5-6 | ASSPWTSGGL
TRBD2 | . | TRBJ2-2 | TRBV7-9 | ASSFAGTRDTGELF
. | . | TRBJ2-7 | TRBV9 | ASSQGGNNYEQY
TRBD1 | . | TRBJ1-5 | TRBV5-6 | ASSNSDRVPNQPQH